This T cell receptor (beta chain) was captured by sequencing in a study of early T cells in non-severe SARS-CoV-2 infection (dated by TCRdb to about 2021). Study-wide context: Because TCR sequencing relied on bulk RNA taken from unsorted whole blood, pairing of alpha and beta chains was not possible.

A case-control design nested within a healthcare worker cohort in London, UK, was used, with weekly nasopharyngeal swab PCR tests and blood sampling performed. Healthcare workers were recruited during the week of the UK lockdown, between 23 and 31 March 2020, and followed weekly for up to about 16 weeks. The germline V and J ends show losses of 6 bases and 7 bases respectively, and no gene match explains 11 bases of the junction. The CDR3 contains 14 residues, cysteine and phenylalanine counted. Kept here is only the CDR3 DNA, which spans 42 bases and is read in frame from base 1. CDR1 and CDR2, looked up from the germline V gene (reference sequence), are DFQATT and SNEGSKA. Library preparation used 5' RACE. Sequenced using a NextSeq 500. Unique molecular identifiers were attached to individual cDNA molecules in the TCR library protocol so that sequencing error and PCR bias could be corrected. Sequencing covered both TCR alpha and beta chains, and within each sample the abundances of alpha and beta sequences were tightly co-correlated. As for the original processing: Decombinator V4 was used to annotate TCR sequences for V gene, J gene and CDR3. TCRs were defined as expanded if a significant change between any two time points was detected under a Poisson model with p below 0.0001. TCR abundances were normalised to the total number of TCRs sequenced per sample and were expressed as counts per million. MAIT TCRs were defined by TRAV1-2 paired with TRAJ12, TRAJ20 or TRAJ33, and iNKT TCRs by TRAV10 paired with TRAJ18. VDJdb, accessed on 1 November 2021, was searched for TCRs annotated for CMV, EBV and SARS-CoV-2, and TCRs annotated for more than one antigen were excluded. TCRdb reprocessed the public reads (quality trimming at Q25 with fastp, clone calling with MiXCR) and kept in-frame beta chains. Identical CDR3 protein sequences are pooled into one entry, listed with their most common genes and DNA. The V and J calls shown here were made by TCRdb, not taken from the authors' results. Recorded for this sample are some 64,000 distinct CDR3 sequences; about 12% of them occurred a single time. The biggest ten clones account for roughly 8.3% of the sample.

This clonotype was seen many times. The clone's antigen remains unknown. No base-level quality is on record; no much larger clone is a single base apart. Beyond this particular receptor, the publication reports: VDJdb matching was skewed toward anti-spike CD8 responses and likely underestimated virus-specific expansions, missing private and CD4 specificities.

The sequence derives from an adult who was a healthcare worker with PCR-confirmed SARS-CoV-2 infection or an uninfected control (not recorded which). The sequence is built from TRBV20-1 and TRBJ2-7, with 11 bases matching TRBD2. Sequencing was carried out using whole blood. The DNA reads TGCAGTGCCCCACCTAGCGGGAGGTCGAAGGAGCAGTACTTC. This translates into CSAPPSGRSKEQYF.